Below, one T cell receptor (beta chain) is given with its context. This sample was included in a study of CD8 T cells in Susac syndrome. Random hexamers were used to reverse transcribe an amount of roughly 0.45 to 1 ug RNA. immunoSEQ multiplex PCR amplified TCR beta CDR3 across 54 Vbeta, 13 Jbeta. Using its own MiXCR run on the immunoSEQ multiplex PCR reads, TCRdb lists one record per CDR3 protein. The table shows about 210,000 distinct CDR3 sequences, with 95% occurring only once. Germline V CDR1 and CDR2: MNHEY, SMNVEV (reference sequence). V dropped 6 bases and J dropped 2; count of bases not matched to a gene: 7. This CDR3 region has 15 residues.

The gene calls are TRBV27 and TRBJ1-5; TRBD1 matches 7 bases. The receptor's source is a human donor with multiple sclerosis. The sequenced material came from CD4+ T cells from PBMCs. The CDR3 nucleotides are TGTGCCAGCAGGGACAGGTTTTTTCGCAATCAGCCCCAGCATTTT. Translation: CASRDRFFRNQPQHF.